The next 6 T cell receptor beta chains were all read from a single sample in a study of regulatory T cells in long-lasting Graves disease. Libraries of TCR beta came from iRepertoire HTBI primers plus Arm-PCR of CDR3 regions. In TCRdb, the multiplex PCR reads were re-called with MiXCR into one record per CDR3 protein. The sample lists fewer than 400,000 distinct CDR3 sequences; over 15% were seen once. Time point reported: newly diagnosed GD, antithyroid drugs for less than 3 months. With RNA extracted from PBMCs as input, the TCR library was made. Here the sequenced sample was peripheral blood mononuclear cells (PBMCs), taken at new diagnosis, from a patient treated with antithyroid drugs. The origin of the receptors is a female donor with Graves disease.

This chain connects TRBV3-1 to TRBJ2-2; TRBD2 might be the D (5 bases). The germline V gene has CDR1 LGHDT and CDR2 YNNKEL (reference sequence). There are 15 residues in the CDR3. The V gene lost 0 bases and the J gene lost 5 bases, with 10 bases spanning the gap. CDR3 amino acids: CASSQEVALTGELFF. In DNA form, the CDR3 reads TGTGCCAGCAGCCAAGAGGTAGCGTTAACCGGGGAGCTGTTTTTT.

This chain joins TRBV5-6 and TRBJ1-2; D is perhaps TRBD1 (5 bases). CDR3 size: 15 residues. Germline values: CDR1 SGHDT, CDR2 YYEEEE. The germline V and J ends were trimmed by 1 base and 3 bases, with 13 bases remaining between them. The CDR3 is CASSLNWGRDYGYTF. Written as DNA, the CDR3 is TGTGCCAGCAGCTTGAACTGGGGCAGGGACTATGGCTACACCTTC.

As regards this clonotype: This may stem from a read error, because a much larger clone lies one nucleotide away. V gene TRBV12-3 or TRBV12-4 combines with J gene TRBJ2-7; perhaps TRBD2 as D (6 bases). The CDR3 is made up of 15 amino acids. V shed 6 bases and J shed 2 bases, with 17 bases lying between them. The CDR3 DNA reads TGTGCCAGCAGCTCAGGGTCGCCGGGGGCCTACGAGCAGTACTTC. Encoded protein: CASSSGSPGAYEQYF.

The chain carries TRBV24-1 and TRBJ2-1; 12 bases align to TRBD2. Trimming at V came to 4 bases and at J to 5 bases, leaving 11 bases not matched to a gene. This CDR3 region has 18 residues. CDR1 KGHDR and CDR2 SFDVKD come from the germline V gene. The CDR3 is CATSDVTSGRSPHNEQFF. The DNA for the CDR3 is TGTGCCACCAGTGACGTGACTAGCGGGAGATCCCCCCACAATGAGCAGTTCTTC.

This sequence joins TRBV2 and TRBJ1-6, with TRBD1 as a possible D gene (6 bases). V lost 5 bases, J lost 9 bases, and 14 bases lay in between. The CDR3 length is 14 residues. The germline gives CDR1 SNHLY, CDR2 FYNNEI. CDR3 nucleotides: TGTGCCAGCAGTCTACAGGGATTAGGTTCACCCCTCCACTTT. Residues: CASSLQGLGSPLHF.

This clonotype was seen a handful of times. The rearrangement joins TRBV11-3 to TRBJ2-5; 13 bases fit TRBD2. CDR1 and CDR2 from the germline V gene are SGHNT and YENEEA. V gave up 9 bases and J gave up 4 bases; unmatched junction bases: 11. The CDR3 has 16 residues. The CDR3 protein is CASREGLAGVGETQYF. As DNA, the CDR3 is TGTGCCAGTAGAGAAGGACTAGCGGGAGTTGGAGAGACCCAGTACTTC. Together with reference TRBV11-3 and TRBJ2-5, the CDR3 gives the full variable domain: EAGVVQSPRYKIIEKKQPVAFWCNPISGHNTLYWYLQNLGQGPELLIRYENEEAVDDSQLPKDRFSAERLKGVDSTLKIQPAELGDSAVYLCASREGLAGVGETQYFGPGTRLLVL.